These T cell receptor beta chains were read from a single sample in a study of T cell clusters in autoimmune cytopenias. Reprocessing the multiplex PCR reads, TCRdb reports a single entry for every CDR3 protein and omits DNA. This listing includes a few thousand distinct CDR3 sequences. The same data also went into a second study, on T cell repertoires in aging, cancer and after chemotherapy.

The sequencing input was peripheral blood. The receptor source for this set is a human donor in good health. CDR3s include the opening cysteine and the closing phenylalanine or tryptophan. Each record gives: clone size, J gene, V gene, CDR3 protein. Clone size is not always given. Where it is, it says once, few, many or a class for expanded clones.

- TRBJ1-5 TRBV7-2 CASSLHSGQPQHF
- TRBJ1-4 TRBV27 CASSLSLAVNEKLFF
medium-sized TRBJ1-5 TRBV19 CASSMTGDGNQPQHF
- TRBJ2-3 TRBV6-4 CASSGAGDGTDTQYF
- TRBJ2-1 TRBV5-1 CASSLGLASTYNEQFF
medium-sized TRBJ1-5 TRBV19 CASSIKVRQPQHF
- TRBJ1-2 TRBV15 CATSRGRQGAGYGYTF
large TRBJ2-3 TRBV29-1 CSVATGLADTQYF
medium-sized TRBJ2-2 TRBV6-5 CASTRTGSNTGELFF
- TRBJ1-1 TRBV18 CASSPPGLGGTEAFF
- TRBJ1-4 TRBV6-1 CASRTRAPGEKLFF
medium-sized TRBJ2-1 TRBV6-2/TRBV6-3 CAIGQGANAYNEQFF
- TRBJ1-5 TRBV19 CASSILVNQPQHF
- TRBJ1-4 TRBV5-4 CASSLNAGTGAKLFF